Below, 21 T cell receptor beta chains from the same sample are listed, as sequenced in a study of T cell responses to AZD1222 COVID-19 vaccine. This table comes from immunoSEQ multiplex PCR, and its TCRdb copy is limited to in-frame clones, with some not included. The repertoire holds about 120,000 clones, with approximately 85% as singletons. This sample comprised peripheral blood, obtained on day 0 of MenACWY control vaccination. Receptors were obtained from an adult in good health.

The chain carries TRBV6-5 and TRBJ2-7; possibly TRBD2 for D (5 bases). The V gene's germline CDR1 is MNHEY and CDR2 SVGAGI. The CDR3 is 14 amino acids. Trimming removed 6 bases from V and 0 bases from J, with 12 bases in between. The CDR3 region is CASRPTSGSYEQYF. DNA for the CDR3: TGTGCCAGCAGACCTACTAGTGGCTCCTACGAGCAGTACTTC.

V usage is TRBV3-1 (or the pseudogene TRBV3-2) and J usage is TRBJ1-1, with D possibly matching TRBD1 (6 bases). V lost 4 bases to trimming and J lost 4 bases, with 10 bases between them. The CDR3 length is 13 residues. Germline CDR1 and CDR2: LGHDT and YNNKEL (reference sequence). The CDR3 DNA reads as TGTGCCAGCAGCCCAACAGGGTTCACTGAAGCTTTCTTT. It codes for CASSPTGFTEAFF.

This chain's CDR3 is CASSLTGDSNRNNEQFF. DNA of the CDR3: TGTGCCAGCAGCCTAACGGGGGACTCGAACAGGAACAATGAGCAGTTCTTC. The chain has TRBV4-2 and TRBJ2-1; tentative D call: TRBD2 (6 bases). The CDR3 totals 17 residues. Deletions cut 4 bases from V and 5 bases from J, with 21 bases between. Per the germline V gene, CDR1 is LGHNA and CDR2 is YNFKEQ.

CDR3 amino acids: CAISDDRQPGELFF. The CDR3 bases are TGTGCCATCAGTGACGATCGACAGCCCGGGGAGCTGTTTTTT. The rearrangement joins TRBV10-3 to TRBJ2-2, with D tentatively TRBD1 (5 bases). This CDR3 contains 14 residues. The ends were cut back, 3 bases at V and 6 bases at J, with 11 bases in the middle. CDR1 ENHRY and CDR2 SYGVKD come from the germline V gene.

The chain combines TRBV18 with TRBJ2-7, with 7 bases that match TRBD1. Germline CDR1 reads KGHSH; CDR2 reads LQKENI. The ends lost 2 bases at V and 1 base at J; junction bases unmatched: 2. This CDR3 has 14 amino acids. The CDR3 loop is CASSPRTGSYEQYF. CDR3 coding DNA: TGTGCCAGCTCACCAAGGACAGGATCCTACGAGCAGTACTTC.

The rearrangement joins TRBV19 to TRBJ1-3; 8 bases map to TRBD1. The V segment lost 6 bases and the J segment 3 bases; nucleotides outside the gene matches: 4. This CDR3 is 14 amino acids long. Germline CDR1 LNHDA, CDR2 SQIVND (reference sequence). In nucleotides, the CDR3 is TGTGCCAGTAGCGGGGACAGGCATGGAAACACCATATATTTT. Protein product: CASSGDRHGNTIYF. The full variable domain, completed using reference TRBV19 and TRBJ1-3, is DGGITQSPKYLFRKEGQNVTLSCEQNLNHDAMYWYRQDPGQGLRLIYYSQIVNDFQKGDIAEGYSVSREKKESFPLTVTSAQKNPTAFYLCASSGDRHGNTIYFGEGSWLTVV.

The chain joins TRBV7-2 to TRBJ1-5, with a possible D match to TRBD1 (5 bases). The CDR3 is 14 amino acids. Deletions cut 3 bases from V and 2 bases from J, with 8 bases between. Germline loops: CDR1 SGHTA, CDR2 FQGNSA. The CDR3 nucleotides read TGTGCCAGCAGCTTGGCAGGGCGCAATCAGCCCCAGCATTTT. Residues: CASSLAGRNQPQHF.

The V and J genes are TRBV6-5 and TRBJ2-3; the match to TRBD1 covers 9 bases. Germline V CDR1 and CDR2: MNHEY, SVGAGI. The length of the CDR3 is 13 residues. V dropped 7 bases and J dropped 3; count of bases not matched to a gene: 2. The CDR3 loop reads CASTGQGTDTQYF. The CDR3 nucleotides read TGTGCCAGCACCGGACAGGGGACAGATACGCAGTATTTT.

V and J are TRBV3-1 (or the pseudogene TRBV3-2) and TRBJ2-3; TRBD1 aligns across 8 bases. Losses at the gene ends were 2 bases for V and 0 bases for J; bases not matched to a gene: 1. The germline gives CDR1 LGHDT, CDR2 YNNKEL (reference sequence). This CDR3 is built from 15 residues. CDR3 amino acids: CASSQQGASTDTQYF. CDR3 in DNA: TGTGCCAGCAGCCAACAGGGGGCGAGCACAGATACGCAGTATTTT.

This chain joins TRBV3-1 (or the pseudogene TRBV3-2) and TRBJ2-1, with TRBD1 matching 8 bases. CDR1 and CDR2 (germline): LGHDT, YNNKEL (reference sequence). Germline trimming cut 3 bases from V and 7 bases from J; bases unmatched to any gene: 2. The CDR3 consists of 13 residues. The CDR3 DNA reads as TGTGCCAGCAGCCAGAACAGGGGGAATGAGCAGTTCTTC. Translated, it gives CASSQNRGNEQFF.

V is TRBV18 and J is TRBJ1-2, with a tentative D call TRBD1 (5 bases). This CDR3 has 15 residues. Trimming removed 4 bases from V and 6 bases from J, with 18 bases in between. Germline V gene lookup returns CDR1 KGHSH and CDR2 LQKENI. Written as DNA, the CDR3 is TGTGCCAGCTCACGGGGACGGCCCTGGGTCGATGGCTACACCTTC. Translating gives CASSRGRPWVDGYTF.

The genes are TRBV18 and TRBJ2-7, with D possibly TRBD2 on 7 matching bases. V lost 0 bases, J lost 7 bases, and 16 bases lay in between. The CDR3 runs to 15 residues. Germline V gene data show CDR1 as KGHSH and CDR2 as LQKENI. The CDR3 protein is CASSPPGRGAWEQYF. CDR3 DNA sequence: TGTGCCAGCTCACCACCTGGCCGGGGGGCCTGGGAGCAGTACTTC.

This rearrangement joins TRBV14 to TRBJ1-2, with D uncertain. Germline-derived CDR1 and CDR2 are SGHDN and FVKESK. V was trimmed by 0 bases and J by 1 base, leaving 12 bases between them. This CDR3 comprises 16 residues. The CDR3 region has the DNA TGTGCCAGCAGCCAAGATGGAGACCCCTTTAACTATGGCTACACCTTC. This sequence encodes CASSQDGDPFNYGYTF.

V and J are TRBV7-2 and TRBJ2-2; D possibly corresponds to TRBD2 (7 bases). In germline, CDR1 is SGHTA, CDR2 FQGNSA. The CDR3 contains 17 residues. Trimming shortened V by 4 bases and J by 1 base, and 16 bases separated the two germline ends. CDR3 sequence reads: CASSSTAGARNTGELFF. DNA of the CDR3: TGTGCCAGCAGCTCCACCGCGGGGGCCAGGAACACCGGGGAGCTGTTTTTT.

The chain is built from TRBV18 and TRBJ1-2; D unresolved. CDR1 and CDR2 from the germline V gene are KGHSH and LQKENI. The CDR3 spans 15 residues. V was trimmed by 0 bases and J by 2 bases, leaving 10 bases between them. CDR3 coding DNA: TGTGCCAGCTCACCACCGGGCCGGCAAAACTATGGCTACACCTTC. It yields the protein CASSPPGRQNYGYTF. Looking up the rest from reference TRBV18 and TRBJ1-2 gives the full variable domain: NAGVMQNPRHLVRRRGQEARLRCSPMKGHSHVYWYRQLPEEGLKFMVYLQKENIIDESGMPKERFSAEFPKEGPSILRIQQVVRGDSAAYFCASSPPGRQNYGYTFGSGTRLTVV.

The V call is TRBV5-1, the J call TRBJ1-5, with 7 bases aligning to TRBD1. The CDR3 length is 14 residues. V lost 0 bases and J lost 5; bases outside the gene matches: 2. Germline V gene lookup returns CDR1 SGHRS and CDR2 YFSETQ. The CDR3: CASSLGGTDQPQHF. CDR3 in DNA: TGCGCCAGCAGCTTGGGAGGGACAGATCAGCCCCAGCATTTT. Combining the CDR3 with reference TRBV5-1 and TRBJ1-5 gives the whole variable domain KAGVTQTPRYLIKTRGQQVTLSCSPISGHRSVSWYQQTPGQGLQFLFEYFSETQRNKGNFPGRFSGRQFSNSRSEMNVSTLELGDSALYLCASSLGGTDQPQHFGDGTRLSIL.

In DNA, the CDR3 is TGTGCCAGCAGCGCGGGACAGGGGGCAAAGACCGGGGAGCTGTTTTTT. Translating gives CASSAGQGAKTGELFF. The chain employs TRBV5-4 and TRBJ2-2; 12 bases are shared with TRBD1. V lost 4 bases, J lost 5 bases, and 6 bases stayed unmatched. This CDR3 has 16 residues. Germline V CDR1 and CDR2: SGHNT, YYREEE (reference sequence).

This clone showed up just a few times. The genes are TRBV5-5 and TRBJ1-3; D not certain. The V gene lost 0 bases and the J gene lost 8 bases, with 9 bases spanning the gap. The CDR3 extends over 13 amino acids. Germline lookup yields CDR1 SGHKS and CDR2 YYEKEE (reference sequence). The CDR3 is CASSLGTQDTIYF. The CDR3 nucleotides are TGTGCCAGCAGCTTGGGGACCCAGGACACCATATATTTT.

This chain links TRBV28 with TRBJ1-4; 12 bases are a match to TRBD1. The J segment lost 6 bases and the V segment lost 4 bases, leaving 12 bases of the junction unmatched. Germline loops: CDR1 MDHEN, CDR2 SYDVKM. The CDR3 is 18 residues long. CDR3 residues: CASSSIPGQGAFDEKLFF. CDR3 coding DNA: TGTGCCAGCAGTTCCATACCGGGACAGGGGGCGTTTGATGAAAAACTGTTTTTT.

The genes are TRBV4-1 and TRBJ2-7, with D perhaps TRBD2 (6 bases). Germline CDR1 MGHRA, CDR2 YSYEKL. CDR3 length: 16 residues. The V gene lost 0 bases and the J gene lost 2 bases, with 14 bases spanning the gap. Written as DNA, the CDR3 is TGCGCCAGCAGCCAAGAGCTGGGGGGTGGGACCTACGAGCAGTACTTC. This codes for CASSQELGGGTYEQYF.

The gene calls are TRBV2 and TRBJ1-3, with TRBD1 identical over 8 bases. This CDR3 is built from 16 residues. Germline loops: CDR1 SNHLY, CDR2 FYNNEI. V lost 5 bases and J lost 2; bases outside the gene matches: 8. The CDR3 DNA reads TGTGCCAGCAGTCCGCAGGGGGCGTCAGCTGGAAACACCATATATTTT. Translation gives CASSPQGASAGNTIYF.